This TCR beta chain appears in the sequencing data of a study of blood T cell repertoires in COVID-19. Study details: PBMCs, B-cell-depleted T cells, or T cells were the source of the cDNA or gDNA that made up the material.

With V trimmed by 5 bases and J by 5 bases, 6 bases remained unmatched. This CDR3 spans 16 amino acids. Germline CDR1 is SGHTA and CDR2 is FQGNSA. Libraries were prepared by immunoSEQ multiplex PCR; TCRdb keeps only in-frame clonotypes and omits some of them. The sample lists 300,000 to 350,000 clones; 80% to 90% were seen once. Input material: PBMCs or T cells enriched from blood (not recorded which). This clonotype was obtained from a man aged 25 to 40 who had recovered from COVID-19. This chain uses TRBV7-2 with TRBJ2-2, with 12 positions matching TRBD1. Written as DNA, the CDR3 is TGTGCCAGCAGCAGGGACAGGGGGCAATCAACCGGGGAGCTGTTTTTT. It translates to CASSRDRGQSTGELFF.